The entry below gives a single TCR beta chain sequence along with its context. Its target is unknown. Primers included in the PCR were 60 Vbeta and 13 Jbeta primers. TCRdb's table, derived via immunoSEQ multiplex PCR, lists solely in-frame clones and lacks some. This repertoire shows fewer than 250,000 clones, roughly 77% found once; its top ten account for approximately 0.4%. The sample originates from a study of cytomegalovirus exposure and HLA in healthy donors. Study-level information: Genetic ancestry analysis placed approximately 79% of the roughly 400 donors that were genotyped in the Caucasian-associated cluster.

General study findings and limits: 87-base-pair reads could not separate some V segments, including TRBV6-2 and TRBV6-3. The listing of 150 or so TCR beta chains classed them as cytomegalovirus-associated. In an earlier analysis, productive rearrangement rates for most beta V segments clustered near 90% or 30%.

V lost 0 bases, J lost 3 bases, and 15 bases lay in between. Germline loops: CDR1 SGHTA, CDR2 FQGNSA. The CDR3 length is 16 residues. Source material: PBMCs. The chain joins TRBV7-2 to TRBJ2-7, with D perhaps matching TRBD1 (6 bases). The receptor was isolated from a male donor in good health and CMV-seropositive. This chain's CDR3 is CASSLALAGANYEQYF. The CDR3 DNA is TGTGCCAGCAGCTTAGCCCTTGCAGGGGCCAACTACGAGCAGTACTTC. The complete variable domain, with remaining parts taken from reference TRBV7-2 and TRBJ2-7, reads GAGVSQSPSNKVTEKGKDVELRCDPISGHTALYWYRQSLGQGLEFLIYFQGNSAPDKSGLPSDRFSAERTGGSVSTLTIQRTQQEDSAVYLCASSLALAGANYEQYFGPGTRLTVT.